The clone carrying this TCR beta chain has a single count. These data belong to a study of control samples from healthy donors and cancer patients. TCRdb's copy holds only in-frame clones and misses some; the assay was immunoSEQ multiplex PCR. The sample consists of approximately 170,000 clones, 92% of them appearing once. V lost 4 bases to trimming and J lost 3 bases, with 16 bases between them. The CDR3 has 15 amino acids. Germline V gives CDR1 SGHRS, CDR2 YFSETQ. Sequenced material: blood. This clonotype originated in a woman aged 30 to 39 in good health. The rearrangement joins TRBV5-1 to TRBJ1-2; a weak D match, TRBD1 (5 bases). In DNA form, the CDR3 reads TGCGCCAGCAGCCCCGTTGGGGGGTTGGACTATGGCTACACCTTC. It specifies CASSPVGGLDYGYTF. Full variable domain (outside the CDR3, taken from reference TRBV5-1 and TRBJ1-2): KAGVTQTPRYLIKTRGQQVTLSCSPISGHRSVSWYQQTPGQGLQFLFEYFSETQRNKGNFPGRFSGRQFSNSRSEMNVSTLELGDSALYLCASSPVGGLDYGYTFGSGTRLTVV.